Following are 8 T cell receptor beta chains from one sample sequenced in a study of T cell repertoires in cytomegalovirus infection. MiXCR, applied by TCRdb to the reads, yields one record per CDR3 protein. The sample lists approximately 200,000 distinct CDR3 sequences, about 30% occurring once. Sequencing used PBMCs. All receptors derive from a human donor in good health (CMV status not recorded). Some clones in this sample may be carry-over from other donors' samples.

This clonotype was seen only a few times. The chain links TRBV4-3 to TRBJ1-1; D is uncertain. The CDR3 is 14 residues long. The V end lost 1 base, the J end lost 6 bases, and 12 bases lay between the germline ends. Germline assignment: CDR1 LGHNA and CDR2 YSLEER. CDR3 sequence (DNA): TGCGCCAGCAGCCAAGGAAGGAGGAGAGCTGAAGCTTTCTTT. It codes for CASSQGRRRAEAFF.

The chain joins TRBV2 to TRBJ1-1; no clear D gene. There are 17 residues in the CDR3. Germline values: CDR1 SNHLY, CDR2 FYNNEI. V was pared by 3 bases and J by 0 bases, with 17 bases between. CDR3 coding DNA: TGTGCCAGCAGTGATTACCTAGAGCTAGACATGAACACTGAAGCTTTCTTT. It yields the protein CASSDYLELDMNTEAFF.

The chain links TRBV6-2 or TRBV6-3 to TRBJ1-2; D gene unclear. V was cut by 8 bases and J by 2 bases, with 21 bases left in between. Germline lookup yields CDR1 MNHEY and CDR2 SVGEGT. This CDR3 is built from 16 residues. The CDR3 DNA is TGTGCCAGCTGCTCCCAGAGTATCAGGAAGAACTATGGCTACACCTTC. Amino acid sequence: CASCSQSIRKNYGYTF.

This clonotype was found a few times. The chain employs TRBV7-9 and TRBJ2-7; the D is unclear. Trimming left V 5 bases short and J 3 bases short, with 11 bases between. The germline CDR1 and CDR2 sequences are SEHNR and FQNEAQ (reference sequence). CDR3 size: 13 residues. The CDR3 loop is CASSPGRHYEQYF. In DNA form, the CDR3 reads TGTGCCAGCAGCCCCGGCCGACACTACGAGCAGTACTTC.

This clonotype was seen a handful of times. J is TRBJ1-5 and V is TRBV6-6, with 10 bases identical to TRBD1. The CDR3 loop spans 16 amino acids. The J segment lost 7 bases and the V segment lost 5 bases, leaving 11 bases of the junction unmatched. Germline V gene lookup returns CDR1 MNHNY and CDR2 SVGAGI (reference sequence). The CDR3 DNA is TGTGCCAGCAGTCTCCCCGGGACAGGGGAAGGCCAGCCCCAGCATTTT. Protein product: CASSLPGTGEGQPQHF.

The J gene is TRBJ1-1, the V gene TRBV11-2; D unresolved. Germline loops: CDR1 SGHAT, CDR2 FQNNGV. Deletions cut 1 base from V and 0 bases from J, with 12 bases between. The CDR3 totals 16 residues. CDR3 coding DNA: TGTGCCAGCAGCTTAGTTTCAGGCGCCCTGAACACTGAAGCTTTCTTT. Protein product: CASSLVSGALNTEAFF.

CDR3 nucleotide sequence: TGTGCCAGCAGCCAAGGGGACCGCCGATCCTACGAGCAGTACTTC. Translating it yields CASSQGDRRSYEQYF. V is TRBV3-1 and J is TRBJ2-7; TRBD1 or TRBD2 may be the D gene (5 bases each). The CDR3 sequence is 15 residues long. From germline, CDR1 is LGHDT and CDR2 YNNKEL (reference sequence). V was clipped by 1 base and J by 1 base, with 11 bases between them.

There are a few counts of this clonotype. This rearrangement joins TRBV5-5 to TRBJ1-3; 11 bases match TRBD1. V dropped 3 bases and J dropped 7; count of bases not matched to a gene: 6. The CDR3 length is 15 residues. Germline-derived CDR1 and CDR2 are SGHKS and YYEKEE (reference sequence). In nucleotides, the CDR3 is TGTGCCAGCAGCTACGGACAGGGGGCCTGGAACACCATATATTTT. Protein: CASSYGQGAWNTIYF.